This is a list of T cell receptor beta chains from one sample in a study of CD8 T cells in Susac syndrome. Each CDR3 protein gets one entry after TCRdb re-called the immunoSEQ multiplex PCR reads with MiXCR. This table holds about 240,000 distinct CDR3 sequences, less than 96% found once. Material: CD4+ T cells from PBMCs. These receptors all stem from a human donor with Susac syndrome. The CDR3 runs from the conserved cysteine through the conserved F or W. Each record gives: D gene, V gene, J gene, clone size, CDR3 DNA, CDR3 protein. A D gene is named only where the DNA matches it firmly. Rows may omit the clone size; those that give it use once, few, many or a size class.

d_call: TRBD1
v_call: TRBV20-1
j_call: TRBJ2-6
clone_size: once
cdr3_nt: TGCAGTGCTACCGGACAGGGTGCTTCTGGGGCCAACGTCCTGACTTTC
cdr3_aa: CSATGQGASGANVLTF

d_call: -
v_call: TRBV2
j_call: TRBJ2-5
clone_size: -
cdr3_nt: TGTGCCAGCAGTGAACTCAGGGGACGAGACGGGACCCAGTACTTC
cdr3_aa: CASSELRGRDGTQYF

d_call: -
v_call: TRBV3-1
j_call: TRBJ1-2
clone_size: -
cdr3_nt: TGTGCCAGCAGCCACGAGGACAGTCGCTACTATGGCTACACCTTC
cdr3_aa: CASSHEDSRYYGYTF

d_call: TRBD1
v_call: TRBV29-1
j_call: TRBJ2-7
clone_size: once
cdr3_nt: TGCAGCGTTCAAACCCCCCGGGACAGCAGGGAGCAGTACTTC
cdr3_aa: CSVQTPRDSREQYF

d_call: -
v_call: TRBV5-1
j_call: TRBJ2-7
clone_size: -
cdr3_nt: TGCGCCAGCAGCTGGGGCCCGTTAGGACAGAGCCTCTACGAGCAGTACTTC
cdr3_aa: CASSWGPLGQSLYEQYF

d_call: -
v_call: TRBV20-1
j_call: TRBJ2-3
clone_size: -
cdr3_nt: TGCAGTTCCTACTCTCAGCGGGGCACAGATACGCAGTATTTT
cdr3_aa: CSSYSQRGTDTQYF

d_call: -
v_call: TRBV1
j_call: TRBJ2-1
clone_size: -
cdr3_nt: TGCACCAGCAGCCAAGGTAGGGGGGAGCAGACTAGCGGGAGCTACAATGAGCAGTTCTTC
cdr3_aa: CTSSQGRGEQTSGSYNEQFF

d_call: TRBD2
v_call: TRBV7-9
j_call: TRBJ2-3
clone_size: -
cdr3_nt: TGTGCCAGCAGCTTGAATCCCGGACTAGCGGGAGGGTTGGCAGATACGCAGTATTTT
cdr3_aa: CASSLNPGLAGGLADTQYF

d_call: TRBD1
v_call: TRBV7-9
j_call: TRBJ2-1
clone_size: -
cdr3_nt: TGTGCCAGCAGCTCCGGGACAGGATACAATGAGCAGTTCTTC
cdr3_aa: CASSSGTGYNEQFF

d_call: -
v_call: TRBV30
j_call: TRBJ2-5
clone_size: -
cdr3_nt: TGTGCCTGGAGTCCCCGAGGGTTGGGGGAGACCCAGTACTTC
cdr3_aa: CAWSPRGLGETQYF

d_call: -
v_call: TRBV11-2
j_call: TRBJ1-1
clone_size: -
cdr3_nt: TGTGCCAGCAGCTTATCGACGGCCATGAACACTGAAGCTTTCTTT
cdr3_aa: CASSLSTAMNTEAFF

d_call: -
v_call: TRBV4-1
j_call: TRBJ2-7
clone_size: -
cdr3_nt: TGCGCCAGCAGCCAACGCAGGACAGCAGCAGCCTACGAGCAGTACTTC
cdr3_aa: CASSQRRTAAAYEQYF

d_call: -
v_call: TRBV20-1
j_call: TRBJ2-7
clone_size: -
cdr3_nt: TGCAGTGCTAGGCTTACCGGGAGTAACCGTTACGAGCAGTACTTC
cdr3_aa: CSARLTGSNRYEQYF

d_call: TRBD1
v_call: TRBV24-1
j_call: TRBJ2-1
clone_size: -
cdr3_nt: TGTGCCACCAGCGACCGGACAGGGCGGAATGAGCAGTTCTTC
cdr3_aa: CATSDRTGRNEQFF

d_call: -
v_call: TRBV19
j_call: TRBJ1-1
clone_size: -
cdr3_nt: TGTGCCAGTAGTATTCTTAAGGGACGCCAGAACACTGAAGCTTTCTTT
cdr3_aa: CASSILKGRQNTEAFF

d_call: TRBD1
v_call: TRBV20-1
j_call: TRBJ2-7
clone_size: -
cdr3_nt: TGCAGTGCTAGGGCCGGGACAGGGAGCTACGAGCAGTACTTC
cdr3_aa: CSARAGTGSYEQYF

d_call: -
v_call: TRBV20-1
j_call: TRBJ1-5
clone_size: -
cdr3_nt: TGCAGTGCTAGCTCCGGGTATAGCAATCAGCCCCAGCATTTT
cdr3_aa: CSASSGYSNQPQHF

d_call: -
v_call: TRBV29-1
j_call: TRBJ2-7
clone_size: -
cdr3_nt: TGCAGCGTTGAAATTAGTCCGTACGAGCAGTACTTC
cdr3_aa: CSVEISPYEQYF

d_call: TRBD2
v_call: TRBV9
j_call: TRBJ2-1
clone_size: -
cdr3_nt: TGTGCCAGCAGCGTAGCTCCCGGGACTAGCGTTTACAATGAGCAGTTCTTC
cdr3_aa: CASSVAPGTSVYNEQFF

d_call: -
v_call: TRBV9
j_call: TRBJ1-2
clone_size: once
cdr3_nt: TGTGCCAGCAGCGAAAGTTTCCTTGGCCCCCGGGGCTATGGCTACACCTTC
cdr3_aa: CASSESFLGPRGYGYTF

d_call: -
v_call: TRBV9
j_call: TRBJ2-3
clone_size: -
cdr3_nt: TGTGCCAGCGGGGTTCGGGGAACAGATACGCAGTATTTT
cdr3_aa: CASGVRGTDTQYF

d_call: TRBD1
v_call: TRBV5-1
j_call: TRBJ1-3
clone_size: -
cdr3_nt: TGCGCCAGCAGCTTAGGGACAGGGGACAGCTCTGGAAACACCATATATTTT
cdr3_aa: CASSLGTGDSSGNTIYF

d_call: TRBD1
v_call: TRBV20-1
j_call: TRBJ1-5
clone_size: once
cdr3_nt: TGCAGTGCTCGGACAGGGCAGGGGCAGCCCCAGCATTTT
cdr3_aa: CSARTGQGQPQHF

d_call: TRBD2
v_call: TRBV4-1
j_call: TRBJ2-1
clone_size: -
cdr3_nt: TGCGCCAGCAGCCGCCCACCTAAGACTAGCGGGGCCGCAAATGAGCAGTTCTTC
cdr3_aa: CASSRPPKTSGAANEQFF

d_call: -
v_call: TRBV4-1
j_call: TRBJ2-7
clone_size: once
cdr3_nt: TGCGCCAGCAGCCTTACCCCCGGGGTCTCCTACGAGCAGTACTTC
cdr3_aa: CASSLTPGVSYEQYF

d_call: TRBD1
v_call: TRBV14
j_call: TRBJ1-2
clone_size: -
cdr3_nt: TGTGCCAGCAGCCAAGGGTCTGGGACAGAGATTTATGGCTACACCTTC
cdr3_aa: CASSQGSGTEIYGYTF

d_call: -
v_call: TRBV29-1
j_call: TRBJ2-3
clone_size: -
cdr3_nt: TGCAGCGTTGAAGAGGAAGCTAGGAGGAGCGGTACGCAGTATTTT
cdr3_aa: CSVEEEARRSGTQYF

d_call: -
v_call: TRBV30
j_call: TRBJ2-7
clone_size: -
cdr3_nt: TGTGCCTGGAGTTTCTCCACCTACGAGCAGTACTTC
cdr3_aa: CAWSFSTYEQYF

d_call: -
v_call: TRBV27
j_call: TRBJ1-3
clone_size: -
cdr3_nt: TGTGCCGCCATCTCTGGAAACACCATATATTTT
cdr3_aa: CAAISGNTIYF

d_call: -
v_call: TRBV18
j_call: TRBJ1-1
clone_size: few
cdr3_nt: TGTGCCAGCTCACCAGGGATGAACACTGAAGCTTTCTTT
cdr3_aa: CASSPGMNTEAFF

d_call: -
v_call: TRBV19
j_call: TRBJ2-7
clone_size: once
cdr3_nt: TGTGCCAGTAGTATGGGGGTGCAGGGTACCTACGAGCAGTACTTC
cdr3_aa: CASSMGVQGTYEQYF

d_call: -
v_call: TRBV11-3
j_call: TRBJ2-1
clone_size: -
cdr3_nt: TGTGCCAGCAGCCCTCGGATGAGCAACAATGAGCAGTTCTTC
cdr3_aa: CASSPRMSNNEQFF

d_call: -
v_call: TRBV20-1
j_call: TRBJ1-3
clone_size: -
cdr3_nt: TGCAGCGTCGGACAGTTGGGCTCTGGAAACACCATATATTTT
cdr3_aa: CSVGQLGSGNTIYF

d_call: -
v_call: TRBV2
j_call: TRBJ2-1
clone_size: -
cdr3_nt: TGTGCCAGCAGCGCCTTCCCACCCCCTTACAATGAGCAGTTCTTC
cdr3_aa: CASSAFPPPYNEQFF

d_call: -
v_call: TRBV29-1
j_call: TRBJ1-1
clone_size: -
cdr3_nt: TGCAGCGTTGGGGAGGCTACTGGTACTGAAGCTTTCTTT
cdr3_aa: CSVGEATGTEAFF

d_call: -
v_call: TRBV12-3/TRBV12-4
j_call: TRBJ2-5
clone_size: -
cdr3_nt: TGTGCCAGCAGTACCGGAGGGGACGGCCAAGAGACCCAGTACTTC
cdr3_aa: CASSTGGDGQETQYF

d_call: TRBD2
v_call: TRBV12-3/TRBV12-4
j_call: TRBJ2-7
clone_size: -
cdr3_nt: TGTGCCAGCAGTCATAGCGGGAGAAGCACCTACGAGCAGTACTTC
cdr3_aa: CASSHSGRSTYEQYF